This T cell receptor (beta chain) originates from a study of blood T cell repertoires in COVID-19. Points on this clone: The sample carries other DNA sequences with the same CDR3.

Profiling relied on immunoSEQ multiplex PCR, and the TCRdb table lists in-frame clones only, not all of them. The sample yields 300,000 to 400,000 clones, roughly 90% seen once. Sequenced input: peripheral blood. The receptor comes from a woman aged 70-85 years with COVID-19, enrolled during active disease.

CDR3 coding DNA: TGTGCCAGCAGTTACTCTGGCAGATATGGCTACACCTTC. Residues: CASSYSGRYGYTF. The rearrangement uses TRBV6-5 and TRBJ1-2, with D uncertain. V was cut by 0 bases and J by 5 bases, with 7 bases left in between. This CDR3 region has 13 residues. Germline CDR1 MNHEY, CDR2 SVGAGI.